Shown below are 12 T cell receptor beta chains from a single sample sequenced in a study of T cells in Graves' hyperthyroidism and ophthalmopathy. TCR beta CDR3 regions were amplified from RNA transcripts. During a first-round RT-PCR of the TCR CDR3, the HTBI primer set was used. Via MiXCR, TCRdb re-called the multiplex PCR reads, giving one row per CDR3 protein. The table includes fewer than 700,000 distinct CDR3 sequences, 15% to 20% detected once. Sequenced material: blood. These receptors all come from a woman aged 25 to 39 with Graves' hyperthyroidism.

At least ten counts were recorded for this clonotype. The chain recombines TRBV2 with TRBJ2-7; TRBD2 agrees at 9 bases. The CDR3 runs to 14 residues. Germline V lookup: CDR1 SNHLY, CDR2 FYNNEI. Unmatched junction bases numbered 3, after V lost 4 bases and J lost 2 bases. The CDR3 sequence: CASSATSGTYEQYF. The CDR3 DNA is TGTGCCAGCAGTGCGACTAGCGGTACCTACGAGCAGTACTTC.

With respect to this clonotype: It may be a read error: a sequence one base away is much more abundant. The missing conserved phenylalanine or tryptophan at the end of this CDR3 makes a read error likely. The DNA is omitted, as the CDR3 cannot be located on it reliably, and the CDR3 follows TCRdb's listing. The gene calls are TRBV28 and TRBJ1-1. Germline-derived CDR1 and CDR2 are MDHEN and SYDVKM. The CDR3 is 13 amino acids in total, end residues counted. The CDR3 sequence: CASSLSSLVMTFL.

The V gene is TRBV20-1, the J gene TRBJ2-1; D might be TRBD2 (5 bases). Trimming cost V 0 bases and J 3 bases, with 12 bases left between them. The CDR3 has 15 amino acids. Germline CDR1 reads DFQATT; CDR2 reads SNEGSKA (reference sequence). CDR3 protein: CSAREPQRSYNEQFF. CDR3 sequence (DNA): TGCAGTGCTAGAGAGCCTCAGCGGAGCTACAATGAGCAGTTCTTC.

This clonotype was seen a few times. Here the CDR3 reads CASSPYGQGRDQPQHF. CDR3 sequence (DNA): TGTGCCAGCAGTCCCTACGGACAGGGACGGGATCAGCCCCAGCATTTT. This sequence joins TRBV6-2 or TRBV6-3 and TRBJ1-5, with TRBD1 identical over 8 bases. Germline loops: CDR1 MNHEY, CDR2 SVGEGT. The V segment lost 5 bases and the J segment 5 bases; nucleotides outside the gene matches: 11. The CDR3 is 16 residues long.

This clonotype was seen repeatedly, ten times or more. This chain links TRBV2 with TRBJ1-1; 9 bases match TRBD1. V lost 3 bases to trimming and J lost 3 bases; unmatched junction nucleotides: 5. From germline, CDR1 is SNHLY and CDR2 FYNNEI. The CDR3 totals 15 residues. The chain's CDR3 is CASSEEGQGHTEAFF. Here the CDR3 DNA reads TGTGCCAGCAGTGAGGAGGGACAGGGACACACTGAAGCTTTCTTT.

There are many counts of this clonotype. The chain recombines TRBV11-2 with TRBJ2-1; 8 positions match TRBD1. The germline CDR1 and CDR2 sequences are SGHAT and FQNNGV. The CDR3 loop spans 14 amino acids. V lost 4 bases and J lost 4; bases outside the gene matches: 3. CDR3 DNA sequence: TGTGCCAGCAGCTCATGGACAGGGTACAATGAGCAGTTCTTC. It specifies CASSSWTGYNEQFF.

This chain links TRBV5-6 with TRBJ2-1, with 7 positions matching TRBD2. The CDR3 has 14 amino acids. Germline CDR1 SGHDT, CDR2 YYEEEE. With V trimmed by 4 bases and J by 7 bases, 8 bases remained unmatched. CDR3 protein: CASSPGTIENEQFF. The CDR3 DNA reads TGTGCCAGCAGCCCCGGGACTATTGAGAATGAGCAGTTCTTC. The whole variable domain, remainder taken from reference TRBV5-6 and TRBJ2-1, is DAGVTQSPTHLIKTRGQQVTLRCSPKSGHDTVSWYQQALGQGPQFIFQYYEEEERQRGNFPDRFSGHQFPNYSSELNVNALLLGDSALYLCASSPGTIENEQFFGPGTRLTVL.

The chain carries TRBV19 and TRBJ2-1, with D perhaps TRBD2 (6 bases). V lost 5 bases and J lost 5, with 10 bases in between. Germline loops: CDR1 LNHDA, CDR2 SQIVND (reference sequence). This CDR3 region has 13 residues. The CDR3 here is CASSWTNDNEQFF. DNA for the CDR3: TGTGCCAGTAGTTGGACTAACGACAATGAGCAGTTCTTC.

The chain combines TRBV30 with TRBJ1-1; D is undetermined. Trimming stripped 3 bases from V and 0 bases from J, with 8 bases between. Looked up from germline, CDR1 is GTSNPN and CDR2 is SVGIG (reference sequence). The CDR3 contains 13 residues. The CDR3 here is CAWRTSLNTEAFF. CDR3 nucleotides: TGTGCCTGGAGGACCAGTTTGAACACTGAAGCTTTCTTT.

This clonotype was observed a handful of times. The chain combines TRBV5-1 with TRBJ1-4; tentatively, D is TRBD1 (6 bases). This CDR3 is built from 14 residues. Between the trimmed V and J ends, which lost 3 bases and 7 bases, there was a span of 13 bases. Germline V lookup: CDR1 SGHRS, CDR2 YFSETQ. This CDR3 reads CASSSGEGGEKLFF. The DNA of the CDR3 is TGCGCCAGCAGCTCAGGGGAGGGAGGTGAAAAACTGTTTTTT.

This sequence joins TRBV9 and TRBJ2-7; D is perhaps TRBD2 (6 bases). This CDR3 has 14 residues. V was pared by 0 bases and J by 0 bases, with 7 bases between. The germline V gene has CDR1 SGDLS and CDR2 YYNGEE. The CDR3 coding sequence is TGTGCCAGCAGCGTAGGCGGGAACTCCTACGAGCAGTACTTC. It encodes CASSVGGNSYEQYF.

The chain recombines TRBV5-1 with TRBJ2-7; D assignment may be TRBD1 or TRBD2 (5 bases each). This CDR3 has 14 amino acids. V was clipped by 0 bases and J by 6 bases, with 13 bases between them. Germline V lookup: CDR1 SGHRS, CDR2 YFSETQ. In nucleotides, the CDR3 is TGCGCCAGCAGCTTGGAGTATCGGGGCTCCGAGCAGTACTTC. This codes for CASSLEYRGSEQYF.